In its sample, the clone carrying this T cell receptor beta chain was seen a few times. Its antigen is unknown. Sequenced with the Oncomine TCR Beta short-read assay was DNA taken from cultured CD4+ T cells. Using its own MiXCR run on the PCR reads, TCRdb lists one record per CDR3 protein. The sample includes 11,000 to 15,000 distinct CDR3 sequences, 25% to 35% seen only once; the top ten take approximately 19%. The CDR3 extends over 16 amino acids. Germline V gene sequence: CDR1 SGHVS, CDR2 FQNEAQ. V was cut by 5 bases and J by 4 bases, with 15 bases left in between. The data originate from a study of vaccination and CD4 T cells after COVID-19. As to treatment: roughly 10-day PBMC culture with coronavirus spike peptide pools or control peptides (ViraFEST assay). PCR positivity dates ran from March to December 2020, preceding US Alpha, Beta and Delta variants.

Sequenced material: cultured CD4+ T cells from blood. This TCR was sampled from a human donor with COVID-19. This rearrangement joins TRBV7-8 to TRBJ1-6; no definite D call. The CDR3 region has the DNA TGTGCCAGCAGCCCCCTCGGGGAAGATTATAATTCACCCCTCCACTTT. Protein sequence: CASSPLGEDYNSPLHF.